This passage covers 7 T cell receptor beta chains from one sample sequenced in a study of blood T cells in healthy people across ages. The second PCR ran 7 to 11 cycles with a sample-barcoded 5' primer and J-beta primers. TCRdb reprocessed the 5' RACE reads with MiXCR, giving one entry per CDR3 protein. The sample records approximately 1,100,000 distinct CDR3 sequences, 35% to 50% being singletons. The sequenced sample consisted of blood. These receptors were taken from a woman aged 55-70 years in good health.

In its sample, this clonotype was seen a few times. The chain joins TRBV27 to TRBJ2-7, with 7 bases fitting TRBD1. This CDR3 region has 13 residues. V was clipped by 8 bases and J by 3 bases; unmatched bases: 7. Germline V gene lookup returns CDR1 MNHEY and CDR2 SMNVEV (reference sequence). CDR3 nucleotide sequence: TGTGCCAGCGGACGGGACAGAGACTACGAGCAGTACTTC. It specifies CASGRDRDYEQYF.

A few counts support this clonotype. CDR3 bases: TGTGCCAGCAGTGTAATTAGTGGAGGGAGCTCGCAAGAGACCCAGTACTTC. Translated: CASSVISGGSSQETQYF. The V and J genes are TRBV6-1 and TRBJ2-5; D is possibly TRBD2 (6 bases). The CDR3 contains 17 residues. The germline CDR1 and CDR2 sequences are MNHNS and SASEGT. Trimming took 4 bases from V and 2 from J, leaving 20 bases between them.

CDR3 protein: CATSDFMNTEAFF. The DNA for the CDR3 is TGTGCCACCAGTGATTTTATGAACACTGAAGCTTTCTTT. The rearrangement links TRBV24-1 to TRBJ1-1; D gene uncertain. This CDR3 contains 13 residues. CDR1 is KGHDR and CDR2 is SFDVKD in the germline V gene. V lost 1 base and J lost 0, with 2 bases in between.

This chain joins TRBV27 and TRBJ2-7; the D gene is possibly TRBD2 (7 bases). From germline, CDR1 is MNHEY and CDR2 SMNVEV (reference sequence). CDR3 length equals 14 residues. Trimming stripped 7 bases from V and 5 bases from J, with 18 bases between. Here the CDR3 DNA reads TGTGCCAGCACCCCCAGGGGAGGGGGGAACGAGCAGTACTTC. This gives the protein CASTPRGGGNEQYF.

The chain employs TRBV6-5 and TRBJ2-1; 11 positions agree with TRBD2. J was trimmed by 4 bases and V by 5 bases; bases with no gene match: 4. Germline V CDR1 and CDR2: MNHEY, SVGAGI. The CDR3 has 15 residues. The CDR3 is CASSGGLAEYNEQFF. Written as DNA, the CDR3 is TGTGCCAGCAGTGGGGGACTAGCGGAATACAATGAGCAGTTCTTC.

The rearrangement joins TRBV7-6 to TRBJ2-7; 7 bases map to TRBD2. Losses at the gene ends were 3 bases for V and 0 bases for J; bases not matched to a gene: 14. The CDR3 is made up of 18 amino acids. Germline CDR1 SGHVS, CDR2 FNYEAQ. CDR3 sequence: CASSFQPAGAGSSYEQYF. The CDR3 DNA reads as TGTGCCAGCAGCTTCCAACCCGCGGGAGCGGGTAGCTCCTACGAGCAGTACTTC.

J is TRBJ2-1 and V is TRBV29-1, with 9 bases that match TRBD2. Germline assignment: CDR1 SQVTM and CDR2 ANQGSEA. The CDR3 extends over 14 amino acids. Unmatched junction bases numbered 7, after V lost 4 bases and J lost 6 bases. CDR3 sequence reads: CSVGVAGVGNEQFF. As DNA, the CDR3 is TGCAGCGTTGGAGTAGCGGGAGTGGGCAATGAGCAGTTCTTC.